The clone carrying this T cell receptor (beta chain) was observed a handful of times. Its antigen is undetermined. Each CDR3 protein is one row after TCRdb ran MiXCR on the 5' RACE reads. The sample records 690,000 or so distinct CDR3 sequences, 8% to 9% being singletons. This specimen belongs to a study of identical twins. Findings and caveats of the study: Beta out-of-frame sequences showed weaker excess sharing between twins.

Between the trimmed V and J ends, which lost 4 bases and 2 bases, there was a span of 9 bases. CDR3 length: 13 amino acids. Germline CDR1 reads SGHRS; CDR2 reads YFSETQ. A further study also used this sample, focusing on yellow fever vaccine responses in identical twins.

V gene TRBV5-1 combines with J gene TRBJ2-5; no clear D gene. Sequenced material: PBMCs. The sequence was obtained from a woman aged 18 to 35 in good health. Here the CDR3 reads CASSKDGQETQYF. The CDR3 DNA reads as TGCGCCAGCAGCAAGGACGGTCAAGAGACCCAGTACTTC.